Listed below are T cell receptor beta chains from one sample, sequenced in a study of control samples from healthy donors and cancer patients. Measured with immunoSEQ multiplex PCR; TCRdb has only the in-frame clones, and not every one. This sample has 170,000 or so clones; 85% to 95% occur once, and the top ten carry over 6.5%. Sequencing was performed on blood. The receptors were sampled from a woman between 40 and 50 years old in good health. Each CDR3 is given with its conserved first and last residue. Each record gives: CDR3 protein, CDR3 DNA, V gene, D gene, J gene. D genes are given only for firm matches.

CDR3aa: CASGLGREGSNQPQHF
CDR3nt: TGTGCTAGTGGTTTGGGCAGGGAGGGGAGCAATCAGCCCCAGCATTTT
v_gene: TRBV12-5
d_gene: NA
j_gene: TRBJ1-5

CDR3aa: CASSVGGGLTYGYTF
CDR3nt: TGTGCCAGCAGCGTAGGTGGGGGGTTGACCTATGGCTACACCTTC
v_gene: TRBV9
d_gene: NA
j_gene: TRBJ1-2

CDR3aa: CASSLDTSGEETQYF
CDR3nt: TGTGCCAGCAGCTTGGATACTAGCGGAGAAGAGACCCAGTACTTC
v_gene: TRBV5-5
d_gene: TRBD2
j_gene: TRBJ2-5

CDR3aa: CASGRPEGARETQYF
CDR3nt: TGTGCTAGTGGTAGGCCGGAGGGGGCTCGGGAGACCCAGTACTTC
v_gene: TRBV12-5
d_gene: NA
j_gene: TRBJ2-5

CDR3aa: CASSRDTINQPQHF
CDR3nt: TGTGCCAGCAGTCGGGACACCATCAATCAGCCCCAGCATTTT
v_gene: TRBV7-9
d_gene: NA
j_gene: TRBJ1-5

CDR3aa: CASSRGQGNTEAFF
CDR3nt: TGCGCCAGCAGCCGGGGACAGGGGAACACTGAAGCTTTCTTT
v_gene: TRBV5-1
d_gene: TRBD1
j_gene: TRBJ1-1

CDR3aa: CASSLARGFLSPLHF
CDR3nt: TGTGCCAGCAGCTTAGCGCGAGGGTTTCTGTCCCCCCTCCACTTT
v_gene: TRBV7-2
d_gene: NA
j_gene: TRBJ1-6

CDR3aa: CASSSNGGPQHF
CDR3nt: TGTGCCAGCAGCTCTAACGGGGGGCCCCAGCATTTT
v_gene: TRBV11-2
d_gene: NA
j_gene: TRBJ1-5

CDR3aa: CASSPTGADYGYTF
CDR3nt: TGTGCCAGCAGCCCCACAGGGGCAGACTATGGCTACACCTTC
v_gene: TRBV5-5
d_gene: TRBD1
j_gene: TRBJ1-2

CDR3aa: CASSLVARPNTGELFF
CDR3nt: TGTGCCAGCAGCTTAGTCGCGAGACCGAACACCGGGGAGCTGTTTTTT
v_gene: TRBV7-2
d_gene: NA
j_gene: TRBJ2-2

CDR3aa: CASSAHSLGEKLFF
CDR3nt: TGTGCCAGCAGCGCCCACTCACTGGGGGAAAAACTGTTTTTT
v_gene: TRBV7-2
d_gene: NA
j_gene: TRBJ1-4

CDR3aa: CASVETGGNSPLHF
CDR3nt: TGTGCCAGCGTAGAGACAGGGGGGAATTCACCCCTCCACTTT
v_gene: TRBV6-5
d_gene: TRBD1
j_gene: TRBJ1-6

CDR3aa: CASGPGPPLHF
CDR3nt: TGCGCCAGCGGGCCGGGTCCACCCCTCCACTTT
v_gene: TRBV5-1
d_gene: NA
j_gene: TRBJ1-6

CDR3aa: CASSAGFNGRASNEQFF
CDR3nt: TGTGCCAGCAGCGCCGGATTCAATGGACGGGCGAGCAATGAGCAGTTCTTC
v_gene: TRBV5-8
d_gene: NA
j_gene: TRBJ2-1

CDR3aa: CASSPGGKTEAFF
CDR3nt: TGTGCCAGCTCACCAGGAGGGAAGACTGAAGCTTTCTTT
v_gene: TRBV18
d_gene: NA
j_gene: TRBJ1-1

CDR3aa: CASSYGTFYSNQPQHF
CDR3nt: TGTGCCAGCAGTTACGGGACATTTTATAGCAATCAGCCCCAGCATTTT
v_gene: TRBV6-6
d_gene: NA
j_gene: TRBJ1-5

CDR3aa: CASSLRRPWGAFF
CDR3nt: TGTGCCAGCAGCCTACGAAGGCCTTGGGGAGCTTTCTTT
v_gene: TRBV5-6
d_gene: NA
j_gene: TRBJ1-1

CDR3aa: CASSKGTEDNSPLHF
CDR3nt: TGTGCCAGCAGCAAAGGGACGGAAGACAATTCACCCCTCCACTTT
v_gene: TRBV21-1
d_gene: NA
j_gene: TRBJ1-6

CDR3aa: CASSSGPYNSPLHF
CDR3nt: TGTGCCAGCAGTTCAGGGCCCTATAATTCACCCCTCCACTTT
v_gene: TRBV11-2
d_gene: NA
j_gene: TRBJ1-6

CDR3aa: CASTIGGAMGDTQYF
CDR3nt: TGTGCCAGCACCATAGGGGGGGCGATGGGAGATACGCAGTATTTT
v_gene: TRBV7-9
d_gene: NA
j_gene: TRBJ2-3

CDR3aa: CATSDSGTGGRETQYF
CDR3nt: TGTGCCACCAGTGACTCCGGGACAGGGGGCCGGGAGACCCAGTACTTC
v_gene: TRBV24-1
d_gene: TRBD1
j_gene: TRBJ2-5

CDR3aa: CASSPYYGDTQYF
CDR3nt: TGTGCCAGCAGTCCCTACTATGGAGATACGCAGTATTTT
v_gene: TRBV6-6
d_gene: NA
j_gene: TRBJ2-3

CDR3aa: CASSTSGRSTDTQYF
CDR3nt: TGTGCCAGCAGTACGAGCGGGAGGAGCACAGATACGCAGTATTTT
v_gene: TRBV6-2/TRBV6-3
d_gene: TRBD2
j_gene: TRBJ2-3

CDR3aa: CASSAPRGGQFAEQFF
CDR3nt: TGTGCCAGCAGCGCCCCCCGCGGGGGGCAGTTCGCTGAGCAGTTCTTC
v_gene: TRBV7-2
d_gene: TRBD2
j_gene: TRBJ2-1

CDR3aa: CASSYRSQGGYTF
CDR3nt: TGTGCCAGCAGTTACAGGAGTCAGGGTGGCTACACCTTC
v_gene: TRBV6-5
d_gene: NA
j_gene: TRBJ1-2

CDR3aa: CASSSGGYQPQHF
CDR3nt: TGTGCCAGCAGCTCCGGGGGATATCAGCCCCAGCATTTT
v_gene: TRBV7-8
d_gene: NA
j_gene: TRBJ1-5

CDR3aa: CASSQWSGVGGETQYF
CDR3nt: TGCGCCAGCAGCCAATGGTCCGGGGTAGGAGGGGAGACCCAGTACTTC
v_gene: TRBV4-3
d_gene: NA
j_gene: TRBJ2-5

CDR3aa: CASSEGLAGVPFF
CDR3nt: TGTGCCAGCAGTGAAGGACTAGCGGGTGTGCCGTTCTTC
v_gene: TRBV6-1
d_gene: TRBD2
j_gene: TRBJ2-1

CDR3aa: CASSQGRSGTARTQYF
CDR3nt: TGCGCCAGCAGCCAGGGTCGCAGTGGGACAGCAAGGACCCAGTACTTC
v_gene: TRBV4-3
d_gene: TRBD1
j_gene: TRBJ2-5

CDR3aa: CAWSGFRDTTQETQYF
CDR3nt: TGTGCCTGGAGTGGATTCCGGGACACAACCCAAGAGACCCAGTACTTC
v_gene: TRBV30
d_gene: NA
j_gene: TRBJ2-5

CDR3aa: CASSTRGLDEQYF
CDR3nt: TGTGCCAGCAGCACTCGGGGACTTGACGAGCAGTACTTC
v_gene: TRBV11-2
d_gene: NA
j_gene: TRBJ2-7

CDR3aa: CASQDGQVVGPWSNQPQHF
CDR3nt: TGTGCCAGTCAGGATGGACAGGTAGTGGGGCCGTGGAGCAATCAGCCCCAGCATTTT
v_gene: TRBV19
d_gene: TRBD1
j_gene: TRBJ1-5

CDR3aa: CASSLEANEKLFF
CDR3nt: TGTGCCAGCAGCTTAGAAGCCAATGAAAAACTGTTTTTT
v_gene: TRBV7-2
d_gene: NA
j_gene: TRBJ1-4

CDR3aa: CSALARGKLFF
CDR3nt: TGCAGTGCCCTCGCCCGGGGAAAACTGTTTTTT
v_gene: TRBV20-1
d_gene: NA
j_gene: TRBJ1-4

CDR3aa: CASSLGLAGYNEQFF
CDR3nt: TGCGCCAGCAGCTTGGGACTAGCGGGGTACAATGAGCAGTTCTTC
v_gene: TRBV5-1
d_gene: TRBD2
j_gene: TRBJ2-1

CDR3aa: CASSLVDPLRGYTF
CDR3nt: TGCGCCAGCAGCTTGGTAGACCCCCTACGGGGCTACACCTTC
v_gene: TRBV5-1
d_gene: NA
j_gene: TRBJ1-2

CDR3aa: CASSGDYNEQFF
CDR3nt: TGTGCCAGCAGCGGGGATTACAATGAGCAGTTCTTC
v_gene: TRBV7-2
d_gene: NA
j_gene: TRBJ2-1

CDR3aa: CASSSQGLGTYEQYF
CDR3nt: TGTGCCAGCAGCTCCCAGGGGCTAGGGACCTACGAGCAGTACTTC
v_gene: TRBV5-4
d_gene: NA
j_gene: TRBJ2-7